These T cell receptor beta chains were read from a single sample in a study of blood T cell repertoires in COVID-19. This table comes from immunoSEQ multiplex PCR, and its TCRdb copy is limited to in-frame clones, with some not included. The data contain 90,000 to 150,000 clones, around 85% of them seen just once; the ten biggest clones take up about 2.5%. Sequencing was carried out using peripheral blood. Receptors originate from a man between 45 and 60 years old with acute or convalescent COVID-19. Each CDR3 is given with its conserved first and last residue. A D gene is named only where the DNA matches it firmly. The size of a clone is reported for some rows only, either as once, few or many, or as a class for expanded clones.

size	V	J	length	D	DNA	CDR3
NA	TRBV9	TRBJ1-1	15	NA	TGTGCCAGCTCCGTGGGGCAATCCCAGCACACTGAAGCTTTCTTT	CASSVGQSQHTEAFF
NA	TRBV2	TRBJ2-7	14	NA	TGTGCCAGCAGTCTTGACAGGTTCTCTCCCGAGCAGTACTTC	CASSLDRFSPEQYF
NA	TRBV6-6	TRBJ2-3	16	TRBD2	TGTGCCAGCAGCCCCGGGACTACCGTGTTACAGGATACGCAGTATTTT	CASSPGTTVLQDTQYF
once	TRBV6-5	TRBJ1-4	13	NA	TGTGCCAGCAGACGGGGGGCTAATGAAAAACTGTTTTTT	CASRRGANEKLFF
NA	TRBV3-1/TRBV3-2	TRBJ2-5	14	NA	TGTGCCAGCAGGCCCGAACGGGGGTTGCAGACCCAGTACTTC	CASRPERGLQTQYF
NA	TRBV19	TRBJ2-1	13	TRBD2	TGTGCGGCGGGGGGGAATCTCTACAATGAGCAGTTCTTC	CAAGGNLYNEQFF
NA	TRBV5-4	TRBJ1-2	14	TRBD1	TGTGCCAGCAGTTGGGAACAGGGGGCGGGTGGCTACACCTTC	CASSWEQGAGGYTF
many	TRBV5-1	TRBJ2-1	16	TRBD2	TGCGCCAGCAGCTTGGCCACTAGCGGGAGGTACAATGAGCAGTTCTTC	CASSLATSGRYNEQFF
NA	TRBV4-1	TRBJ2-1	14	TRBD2	TGCGCCAGCAGCCAGGGGGACTACCATAATGAGCAGTTCTTC	CASSQGDYHNEQFF
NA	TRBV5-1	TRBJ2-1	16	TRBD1	TGCGCCAGCAGCTGGAGCCGGGACAGGGTGTACAATGAGCAGTTCTTC	CASSWSRDRVYNEQFF
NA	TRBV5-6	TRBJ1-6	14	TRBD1	TGTGCCAGCAGCCGGGACAGGGTTTTGTCACCCCTCCACTTT	CASSRDRVLSPLHF
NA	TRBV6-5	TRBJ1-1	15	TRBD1	TGTGCCAGCAGCCCGACAGGGGGCTATAGCACTGAAGCTTTCTTT	CASSPTGGYSTEAFF
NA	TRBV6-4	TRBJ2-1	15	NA	TGTGCCAGCAGTGCCAGAGCGGCCCCGTCGAATGAGCAGTTCTTC	CASSARAAPSNEQFF
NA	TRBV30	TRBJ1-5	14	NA	TGTGCCTGGAGTGGGAGCTTCGGCAATCAGCCCCAGCATTTT	CAWSGSFGNQPQHF
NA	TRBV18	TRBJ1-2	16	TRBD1	TGTGCCAGCTCACCATCCAGACAGGGAGTGTCCTATGGCTACACCTTC	CASSPSRQGVSYGYTF
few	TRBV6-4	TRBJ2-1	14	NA	TGTGCCAGCAGTGACTTCCGGGACTCCGGGAAGCAGTTCTTC	CASSDFRDSGKQFF
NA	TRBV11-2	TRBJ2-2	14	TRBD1	TGTGCCAGCAGCCAACAGGGGTACACCGGGGAGCTGTTTTTT	CASSQQGYTGELFF
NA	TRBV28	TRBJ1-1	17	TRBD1	TGTGCCAGCAGTTTAATGGACAGGTTCATAAGGGGCACTGAAGCTTTCTTT	CASSLMDRFIRGTEAFF
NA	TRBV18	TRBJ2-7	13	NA	TGTGCCGCACGGCGGGACAGTTCCTACGAGCAGTACTTC	CAARRDSSYEQYF
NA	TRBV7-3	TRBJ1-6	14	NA	TGTGCCAGCAGCCCAGGACAGACTAATTCACCCCTCCACTTT	CASSPGQTNSPLHF
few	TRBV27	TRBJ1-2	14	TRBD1	TGTGCCAGCAGTTTATTCAGGGGGGACTATGGCTACACCTTC	CASSLFRGDYGYTF
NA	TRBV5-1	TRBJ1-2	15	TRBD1	TGCGCCAGCAGCTTGGACGGACAGGGTTGGGATGGCTACACCTTC	CASSLDGQGWDGYTF